A single sample is the source of the 8 T cell receptor beta chains below, sequenced in a study of cytomegalovirus exposure and HLA in healthy donors (dated by TCRdb to 2016 to 2017). Library construction relied on the immunoSEQ multiplex PCR assay. The multiplex PCR relied on a mix of 60 forward primers for TCR Vbeta segments and 13 reverse primers for TCR Jbeta segments. In TCRdb, the immuneACCESS table is reduced to in-frame sequences with V and J assigned. These tables do not hold every clone; where another copy was compared, an unresolved V gene accounts for under half, and the others remain unexplained. The sample contains about 190,000 clones, around 87% of them found a single time. The leading ten clones occupy 1% to 1.5% of the sample. What was sequenced was PBMCs. The receptors come from a man aged 25-45 years in good health and CMV-seronegative.

This clone was seen just once. This chain links TRBV7-6 with TRBJ1-1; D not resolved. The germline V and J ends were trimmed by 8 bases and 1 base, with 17 bases remaining between them. The CDR3 consists of 15 residues. In germline, CDR1 is SGHVS, CDR2 FNYEAQ. CDR3 in DNA: TGTGCCAGCCAAAAAGGAGGGTCGGGGAACACTGAAGCTTTCTTT. It encodes CASQKGGSGNTEAFF.

The table lists this clone with a few counts. The genes are TRBV15 and TRBJ1-2; D unresolved. The CDR3 covers 14 residues. The germline gives CDR1 LNHNV, CDR2 YYDKDF (reference sequence). V shed 3 bases and J shed 8 bases, with 16 bases lying between them. The chain's CDR3 is CATSSSPAITGYTF. As DNA, the CDR3 is TGTGCCACCAGCAGTAGCCCGGCGATAACGGGCTACACCTTC.

The sample holds one count of this clone. V is TRBV18 and J is TRBJ1-2; tentative D call: TRBD1 (6 bases). This CDR3 spans 15 amino acids. The germline V and J ends were trimmed by 2 bases and 9 bases, with 19 bases remaining between them. Per the germline V gene, CDR1 is KGHSH and CDR2 is LQKENI. This CDR3 reads CASSPSTGSLSSYTF. The DNA of the CDR3 is TGTGCCAGCTCACCATCGACAGGATCACTTAGTAGCTACACCTTC. Together with reference TRBV18 and TRBJ1-2, the CDR3 gives the full variable domain: NAGVMQNPRHLVRRRGQEARLRCSPMKGHSHVYWYRQLPEEGLKFMVYLQKENIIDESGMPKERFSAEFPKEGPSILRIQQVVRGDSAAYFCASSPSTGSLSSYTFGSGTRLTVV.

The chain combines TRBV30 with TRBJ2-1, with D possibly being TRBD2 (6 bases). The V gene's germline CDR1 is GTSNPN and CDR2 SVGIG (reference sequence). The CDR3 has 14 residues. V lost 0 bases, J lost 3 bases, and 9 bases lay in between. The DNA for the CDR3 is TGTGCCTGGAGTGTCGGTAGCGGCTACAATGAGCAGTTCTTC. Amino acid sequence: CAWSVGSGYNEQFF.

The J gene is TRBJ1-2, the V gene TRBV5-1; TRBD1 aligns across 8 bases. The CDR3 extends over 14 amino acids. V was pared by 0 bases and J by 10 bases, with 8 bases of the junction left unmatched. Per germline, CDR1 SGHRS and CDR2 YFSETQ. In nucleotides, the CDR3 is TGCGCCAGCAGCTTGGACGGGGACAGGCCAATCTACACCTTC. Translated, it gives CASSLDGDRPIYTF.

The V gene is TRBV9, the J gene TRBJ2-2, with TRBD1 identical over 7 bases. The CDR3 loop spans 14 amino acids. Per germline, CDR1 SGDLS and CDR2 YYNGEE. The V and J ends lost 3 bases and 5 bases, in that order; junction bases with no gene match: 4. The CDR3 sequence is CASSGQGITGELFF. Here the CDR3 DNA reads TGTGCCAGCAGCGGACAGGGTATAACCGGGGAGCTGTTTTTT.

The gene calls are TRBV5-8 and TRBJ1-1; a possible D gene is TRBD1 (5 bases). The CDR3 runs 16 residues. CDR1 is SGHTS, CDR2 YDEGEE, per germline. Trimming removed 4 bases at V and 0 bases at J, with 16 bases between. CDR3 DNA: TGTGCCAGCAGCCCCGCGGGGGACTCCATGAACACTGAAGCTTTCTTT. Protein: CASSPAGDSMNTEAFF.

V usage is TRBV6-6 and J usage is TRBJ1-5; the match to TRBD1 covers 7 bases. Germline loops: CDR1 MNHNY, CDR2 SVGAGI (reference sequence). With V trimmed by 6 bases and J by 7 bases, 6 bases remained unmatched. This CDR3 has 13 amino acids. The CDR3 protein is CASRLTGEQPQHF. Written as DNA, the CDR3 is TGTGCCAGCAGGCTAACAGGGGAGCAGCCCCAGCATTTT.